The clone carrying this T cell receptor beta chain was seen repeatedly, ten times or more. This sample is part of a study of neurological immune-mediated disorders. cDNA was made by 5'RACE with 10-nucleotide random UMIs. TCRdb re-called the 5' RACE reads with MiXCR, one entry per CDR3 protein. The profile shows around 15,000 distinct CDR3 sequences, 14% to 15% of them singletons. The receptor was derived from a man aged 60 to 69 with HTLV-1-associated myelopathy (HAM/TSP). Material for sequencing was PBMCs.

CDR3 in DNA: TGTGCCAGCAGCTATAGACAGGGGGCGGGGAATGAGCAGTTCTTC. Translating it yields CASSYRQGAGNEQFF. The genes are TRBV7-7 and TRBJ2-1; 10 nucleotides align to TRBD1. V dropped 4 bases and J dropped 7; count of bases not matched to a gene: 7. This CDR3 comprises 15 residues. In germline, CDR1 is SSHAT, CDR2 FNYEAQ (reference sequence).